This T cell receptor (beta chain) was sequenced during a study of cytomegalovirus exposure and HLA in healthy donors. There are a few counts of this clone. The PCR was carried out with 60 Vbeta primers and 13 Jbeta primers. The assay was immunoSEQ multiplex PCR, and TCRdb's table has in-frame clones only and misses some. The sample contains 95,000 to 130,000 clones, about four fifths of which appear only once. CDR1 and CDR2 (germline): SQVTM, ANQGSEA. This CDR3 is 13 amino acids long. Trimming stripped 4 bases from V and 1 base from J, with 10 bases between. Sequencing used PBMCs. This TCR came from a woman aged 18-30 years in good health and CMV-seronegative. The chain has TRBV29-1 and TRBJ1-1, with a weak D call TRBD1 (5 bases). The DNA for the CDR3 is TGCAGCGTTGCAGGGTTTAAGAACACTGAAGCTTTCTTT. It is translated as CSVAGFKNTEAFF.